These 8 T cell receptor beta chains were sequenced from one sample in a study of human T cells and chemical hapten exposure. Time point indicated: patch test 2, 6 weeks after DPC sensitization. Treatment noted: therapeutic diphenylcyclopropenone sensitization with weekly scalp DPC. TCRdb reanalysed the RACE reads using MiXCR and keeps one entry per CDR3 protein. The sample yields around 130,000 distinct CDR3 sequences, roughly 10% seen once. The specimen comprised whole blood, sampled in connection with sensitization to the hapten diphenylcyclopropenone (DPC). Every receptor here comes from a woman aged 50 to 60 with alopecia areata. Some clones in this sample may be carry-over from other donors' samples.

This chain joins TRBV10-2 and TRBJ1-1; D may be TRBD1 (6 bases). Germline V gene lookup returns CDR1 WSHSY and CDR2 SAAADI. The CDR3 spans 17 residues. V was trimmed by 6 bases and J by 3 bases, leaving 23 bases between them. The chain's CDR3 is CASSAKGGGTSDTEAFF. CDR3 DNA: TGCGCCAGCAGCGCCAAGGGAGGGGGGACGAGCGACACTGAAGCTTTCTTT.

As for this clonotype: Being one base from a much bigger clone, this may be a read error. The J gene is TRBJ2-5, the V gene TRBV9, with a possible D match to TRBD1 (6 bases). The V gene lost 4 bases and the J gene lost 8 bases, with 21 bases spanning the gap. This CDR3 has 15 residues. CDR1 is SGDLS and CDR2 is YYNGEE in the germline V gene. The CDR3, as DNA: TGTGCCAGCAGCCCCCAGAGGATAGGGGGACCCACCCAGTACTTC. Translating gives CASSPQRIGGPTQYF.

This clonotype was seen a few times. In DNA form, the CDR3 reads TGCAGTGCTAGAGATCACGGCCCAGCTGATTCACCCCTCCACTTT. Translating it yields CSARDHGPADSPLHF. The chain joins TRBV20-1 to TRBJ1-6; D remains unclear. Trimming left V 0 bases short and J 8 bases short, with 14 bases between. CDR1 is DFQATT and CDR2 is SNEGSKA in the germline V gene (reference sequence). This CDR3 has 15 residues.

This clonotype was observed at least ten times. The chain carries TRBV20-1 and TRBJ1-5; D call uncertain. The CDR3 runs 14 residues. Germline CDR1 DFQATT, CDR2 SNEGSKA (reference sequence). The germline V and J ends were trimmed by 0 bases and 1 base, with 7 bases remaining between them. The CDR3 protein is CSARDRQSNQPQHF. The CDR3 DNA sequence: TGCAGTGCTAGAGACCGACAAAGCAATCAGCCCCAGCATTTT.

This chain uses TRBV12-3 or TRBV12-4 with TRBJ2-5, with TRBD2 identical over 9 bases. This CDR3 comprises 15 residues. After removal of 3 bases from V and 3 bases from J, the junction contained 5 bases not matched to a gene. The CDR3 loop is CASSFETSGKETQYF. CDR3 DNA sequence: TGTGCCAGCAGTTTCGAGACTAGCGGAAAAGAGACCCAGTACTTC.

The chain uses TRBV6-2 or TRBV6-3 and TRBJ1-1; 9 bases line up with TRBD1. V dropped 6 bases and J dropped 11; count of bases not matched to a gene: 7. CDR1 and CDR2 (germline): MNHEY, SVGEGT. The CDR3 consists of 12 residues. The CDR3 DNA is TGTGCCAGCAGCCCTGTACAGGGGGCGGCTTTCTTT. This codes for CASSPVQGAAFF.

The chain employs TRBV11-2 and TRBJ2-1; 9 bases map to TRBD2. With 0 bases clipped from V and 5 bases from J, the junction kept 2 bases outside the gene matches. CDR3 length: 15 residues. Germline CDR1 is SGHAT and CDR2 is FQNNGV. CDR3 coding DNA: TGTGCCAGCAGCTTAGATTGGACTAGCGACAATGAGCAGTTCTTC. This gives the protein CASSLDWTSDNEQFF.

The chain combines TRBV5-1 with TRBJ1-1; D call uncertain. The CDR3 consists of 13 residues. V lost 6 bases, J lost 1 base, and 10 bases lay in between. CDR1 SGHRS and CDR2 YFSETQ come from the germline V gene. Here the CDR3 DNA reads TGCGCCAGCAAGTCGGTGGAGAACACTGAAGCTTTCTTT. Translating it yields CASKSVENTEAFF.